This paragraph reports one T cell receptor (beta chain). TCRdb re-derived calls from the RT-PCR reads in MiXCR, one entry per CDR3 protein. The sample holds hundreds of thousands of distinct CDR3 sequences, 11% to 15% seen once. Trimming stripped 5 bases from V and 2 bases from J, with 17 bases between. Germline V gives CDR1 DFQATT, CDR2 SNEGSKA (reference sequence). CDR3 length: 15 residues. The source material was memory CD4+ T cells from blood. V and J are TRBV20-1 and TRBJ2-3; D may correspond to TRBD1 or TRBD2 (7 bases each). This clonotype originated in a female donor in good health, serving as a healthy control. This CDR3 is CSARASGGATDTQYF. The CDR3 nucleotides are TGCAGTGCTCGTGCCTCAGGGGGGGCCACAGATACGCAGTATTTT.